This passage covers 10 T cell receptor beta chains from one sample sequenced in a study of early T cells in non-severe SARS-CoV-2 infection. TCRdb redid the calling of the 5' RACE reads with MiXCR, one entry per CDR3 protein. The sample holds around 57,000 distinct CDR3 sequences, approximately 11% seen once. The sequenced sample consisted of whole blood. The receptors derive from an adult who was a healthcare worker with PCR-confirmed SARS-CoV-2 infection or an uninfected control (not recorded which).

In its sample, this clonotype was seen a few times. The chain couples TRBV28 to TRBJ2-7; no clear D gene. This CDR3 spans 12 amino acids. V was pared by 5 bases and J by 0 bases, with 5 bases between. The germline V gene encodes CDR1 MDHEN and CDR2 SYDVKM. The chain's CDR3 is CASSPASYEQYF. The CDR3 nucleotides are TGTGCCAGCAGTCCCGCCTCCTACGAGCAGTACTTC.

The sample holds many counts of this clonotype. The chain couples TRBV27 to TRBJ2-3, with 8 positions matching TRBD1. Germline CDR1 MNHEY, CDR2 SMNVEV (reference sequence). V was pared by 6 bases and J by 4 bases, with 12 bases of the junction left unmatched. The CDR3 spans 16 residues. The CDR3 is CASRLQGGLVSDTQYF. Written as DNA, the CDR3 is TGTGCCAGCAGGCTACAGGGGGGCCTGGTATCAGATACGCAGTATTTT.

The chain recombines TRBV10-2 with TRBJ2-6; 12 bases match TRBD1. Germline V gene data show CDR1 as WSHSY and CDR2 as SAAADI. The V gene end was trimmed by 4 bases and the J gene end by 2 bases; junction bases not matched to a gene: 6. The CDR3 has 18 amino acids. The CDR3 region has the DNA TGCGCCAGCAGTGCGACCGGGACAGGGGGCCCTGGGGCCAACGTCCTGACTTTC. Translating it yields CASSATGTGGPGANVLTF.

The chain uses TRBV2 and TRBJ1-5; possibly TRBD1 for D (6 bases). Germline lookup yields CDR1 SNHLY and CDR2 FYNNEI. This CDR3 has 13 amino acids. Trimming left V 10 bases short and J 4 bases short, with 14 bases between. The CDR3 protein is CATRNRENQPQHF. CDR3 DNA: TGTGCCACCCGTAACAGGGAGAATCAGCCCCAGCATTTT. Drawing the rest from reference TRBV2 and TRBJ1-5, the complete variable domain is EPEVTQTPSHQVTQMGQEVILRCVPISNHLYFYWYRQILGQKVEFLVSFYNNEISEKSEIFDDQFSVERPDGSNFTLKIRSTKLEDSAMYFCATRNRENQPQHFGDGTRLSIL.

This clonotype was recorded many times. The V call is TRBV25-1, the J call TRBJ2-7; 7 bases match TRBD2. V shed 6 bases, J shed 1 base, and the junction held 6 bases outside the gene matches. CDR1 MGHDK and CDR2 SYGVNS come from the germline V gene. The CDR3 totals 14 residues. CDR3 residues: CASRDPSGSYEQYF. The CDR3 nucleotides are TGTGCCAGCAGAGACCCTAGCGGTTCCTACGAGCAGTACTTC.

The chain is built from TRBV20-1 and TRBJ1-2; the D is unclear. Germline loops: CDR1 DFQATT, CDR2 SNEGSKA (reference sequence). There are 14 residues in the CDR3. Trimming left V 1 base short and J 8 bases short, with 17 bases between. CDR3 DNA: TGCAGTGCTAGAGGGGAGGACGGGCATCGGGGCTACACCTTC. Protein product: CSARGEDGHRGYTF.

V and J are TRBV20-1 and TRBJ2-1, with TRBD2 identical over 9 bases. CDR3 size: 14 residues. J gave up 3 bases and V 3 bases, and 3 bases lay outside the gene matches. The V gene's germline CDR1 is DFQATT and CDR2 SNEGSKA (reference sequence). The CDR3 region is CSASKAGGYNEQFF. The CDR3 region has the DNA TGCAGTGCTAGTAAAGCGGGGGGCTACAATGAGCAGTTCTTC.

This clonotype has only a few counts. This chain joins TRBV6-2 or TRBV6-3 and TRBJ1-1, with D uncertain. The CDR3 runs 12 residues. V was trimmed by 2 bases and J by 7 bases, leaving 8 bases between them. The germline CDR1 and CDR2 sequences are MNHEY and SVGEGT. CDR3 amino acids: CASSYASREAFF. CDR3 nucleotide sequence: TGTGCCAGCAGTTACGCATCCCGTGAAGCTTTCTTT.

V gene TRBV27 combines with J gene TRBJ1-1, with 7 bases aligning to TRBD1. Trimming at V came to 9 bases and at J to 2 bases, leaving 6 bases not matched to a gene. The CDR3 loop spans 13 amino acids. The germline gives CDR1 MNHEY, CDR2 SMNVEV (reference sequence). The CDR3 nucleotides read TGTGCCAGTTTTCGACAGGGAAACACTGAAGCTTTCTTT. This encodes CASFRQGNTEAFF.

V is TRBV11-2 and J is TRBJ2-1; 8 positions match TRBD2. The CDR3 extends over 12 amino acids. The V gene's germline CDR1 is SGHAT and CDR2 FQNNGV. The V and J ends lost 3 bases and 16 bases, in that order; junction bases with no gene match: 8. CDR3: CASSLFGGAEFF. CDR3 DNA sequence: TGTGCCAGCAGCTTGTTCGGGGGGGCCGAATTCTTC.